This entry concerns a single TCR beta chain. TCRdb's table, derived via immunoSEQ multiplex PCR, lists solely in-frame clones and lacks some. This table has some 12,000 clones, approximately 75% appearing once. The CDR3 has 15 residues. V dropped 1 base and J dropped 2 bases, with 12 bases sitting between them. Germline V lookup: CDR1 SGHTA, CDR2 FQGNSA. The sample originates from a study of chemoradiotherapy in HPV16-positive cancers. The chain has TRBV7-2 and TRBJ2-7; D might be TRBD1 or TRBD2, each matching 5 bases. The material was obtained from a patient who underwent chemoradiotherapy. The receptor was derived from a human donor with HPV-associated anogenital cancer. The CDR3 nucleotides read TGTGCCAGCAGCTTAGGGGACGCAGGAACCTACGAGCAGTACTTC. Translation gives CASSLGDAGTYEQYF.